Listed below are T cell receptor beta chains from one sample, sequenced in a study of shared clonotypes between healthy human individuals. Method: immunoSEQ multiplex PCR; TCRdb's copy keeps in-frame clones and lacks some. The table records 600,000 or so clones, roughly 98% of them present only once. Sequenced material: naive CD8+ T cells sorted from blood. These receptor sequences come from a man aged 25 to 40 in good health. The CDR3 runs from the conserved cysteine through the conserved F or W. D genes are given only for firm matches. The size entry is marked missing in some rows and otherwise reads once, few, many or a size class.

d_gene	v_gene	j_gene	abundance	CDR3aa	CDR3nt
TRBD2	TRBV7-9	TRBJ2-1	.	CASSPKLAGVSYNEQFF	TGTGCCAGCAGCCCCAAATTAGCGGGAGTATCCTACAATGAGCAGTTCTTC
TRBD1	TRBV6-5	TRBJ1-2	.	CASMDRGYNYGYTF	TGTGCCAGCATGGACAGGGGGTACAACTATGGCTACACCTTC
TRBD2	TRBV11-2	TRBJ2-7	.	CASSSGTSLGYEQYF	TGTGCCAGCAGCTCGGGGACTAGTTTGGGCTACGAGCAGTACTTC
.	TRBV27	TRBJ1-2	.	CASSLRPGGGYGYTF	TGTGCCAGCAGTTTACGGCCGGGGGGCGGCTATGGCTACACCTTC
.	TRBV7-9	TRBJ2-1	.	CASSHRDDLYNEQFF	TGTGCCAGCAGCCACCGGGACGACCTGTACAATGAGCAGTTCTTC
.	TRBV7-9	TRBJ1-2	.	CASSSTGTSDGYTF	TGTGCCAGCAGCTCAACAGGGACGTCGGATGGCTACACCTTC
.	TRBV28	TRBJ2-7	few	CASSFGYEQYF	TGTGCCAGCAGTTTTGGCTACGAGCAGTACTTC
.	TRBV4-1	TRBJ2-7	.	CASSQDARGYEQYF	TGCGCCAGCAGCCAAGACGCCAGGGGCTACGAGCAGTACTTC
.	TRBV30	TRBJ2-7	.	CAWRFLNEQYF	TGTGCCTGGAGGTTCCTCAACGAGCAGTACTTC
.	TRBV9	TRBJ1-4	.	CASSPWSGDRLNEKLFF	TGTGCCAGCAGCCCATGGTCGGGGGATAGATTGAATGAAAAACTGTTTTTT
TRBD2	TRBV11-2	TRBJ2-5	once	CASSAGGLDFYQETQYF	TGTGCCAGCAGCGCGGGGGGACTGGATTTCTACCAAGAGACCCAGTACTTC
.	TRBV11-2	TRBJ1-1	.	CASSLERNAEAFF	TGTGCCAGCAGCTTAGAGAGGAACGCTGAAGCTTTCTTT
TRBD1	TRBV12-5	TRBJ2-2	.	CASGPQGAGTGELFF	TGTGCTAGTGGCCCCCAGGGGGCAGGCACCGGGGAGCTGTTTTTT
TRBD1	TRBV29-1	TRBJ2-1	once	CSVEALTGQVGDNEQFF	TGCAGCGTTGAAGCGCTAACCGGACAGGTAGGGGACAATGAGCAGTTCTTC
.	TRBV5-1	TRBJ2-1	.	CASSLRQGLYNEQFF	TGCGCCAGCAGCTTGCGCCAGGGACTCTACAATGAGCAGTTCTTC
.	TRBV2	TRBJ2-7	.	CASSYPTGTPHEQYF	TGTGCCAGCAGTTACCCAACGGGAACCCCCCACGAGCAGTACTTC
.	TRBV15	TRBJ1-2	.	CATSRDPGYNYGYTF	TGTGCCACCAGCAGAGACCCGGGCTACAACTATGGCTACACCTTC
TRBD2	TRBV6-5	TRBJ2-1	.	CATSGLADAYNEQFF	TGTGCCACCTCGGGACTAGCGGATGCCTACAATGAGCAGTTCTTC
.	TRBV6-5	TRBJ2-5	.	CASSYGSAGRQETQYF	TGTGCCAGCAGTTACGGGTCGGCGGGAAGACAAGAGACCCAGTACTTC
.	TRBV27	TRBJ2-3	.	CASSFKVPADTQYF	TGTGCCAGCAGTTTCAAGGTGCCTGCAGATACGCAGTATTTT